This is a list of T cell receptor beta chains from one sample in a study of beta chain features in type 1 diabetes. Repertoires were generated with immunoSEQ multiplex PCR, while TCRdb's copy carries only in-frame clones and drops some. The repertoire holds 600,000 or so clones, with around 12% as singletons. Sequencing used naive CD4+ T cells from blood. The receptors were gathered from a man aged 30 to 39 with type 1 diabetes. The CDR3 runs from the conserved cysteine through the conserved F or W. Each record gives: D gene, J gene, V gene, clone size, CDR3 DNA, CDR3 protein. A D gene is named only where the DNA matches it firmly. Some rows have no size entry. The others give once, few or many, or a class for an expanded clone.

d_call: TRBD1
j_call: TRBJ2-6
v_call: TRBV29-1
clone_size: few
cdr3_nt: TGCAGCGGAGGGACAGGGGGGCGTCGTGGGGCCAACGTCCTGACTTTC
cdr3_aa: CSGGTGGRRGANVLTF

d_call: TRBD1
j_call: TRBJ1-2
v_call: TRBV30
clone_size: NA
cdr3_nt: TGTGCCTGGAGTGTACTGCACGGGACAGGGCCCCACTATGGCTACACCTTC
cdr3_aa: CAWSVLHGTGPHYGYTF

d_call: NA
j_call: TRBJ2-5
v_call: TRBV11-2
clone_size: NA
cdr3_nt: TGTGCCAGCAGCGTGTCCTCCGAGACCCAGTACTTC
cdr3_aa: CASSVSSETQYF

d_call: TRBD1
j_call: TRBJ1-4
v_call: TRBV4-3
clone_size: few
cdr3_nt: TGCGCCAGCAGCCAAGCGGTACGGGGACAGGGCGAAGAAAAACTGTTTTTT
cdr3_aa: CASSQAVRGQGEEKLFF

d_call: TRBD1
j_call: TRBJ2-1
v_call: TRBV7-9
clone_size: few
cdr3_nt: TGTGCCAGCAGCGGCAAACCGGGACAGGGGAACAATGAGCAGTTCTTC
cdr3_aa: CASSGKPGQGNNEQFF

d_call: TRBD1
j_call: TRBJ2-1
v_call: TRBV7-2
clone_size: NA
cdr3_nt: TGTGCCAGCAGCCGAACGGGACAGATTTACAATGAGCAGTTCTTC
cdr3_aa: CASSRTGQIYNEQFF

d_call: NA
j_call: TRBJ2-3
v_call: TRBV18
clone_size: NA
cdr3_nt: TGTGCCAGCTCACCACCGACGGGAGGCACAGATACGCAGTATTTT
cdr3_aa: CASSPPTGGTDTQYF

d_call: NA
j_call: TRBJ1-4
v_call: TRBV14
clone_size: few
cdr3_nt: TGTGCCAGCAGCCCGCGAAGGGGTGAAAAACTGTTTTTT
cdr3_aa: CASSPRRGEKLFF

d_call: NA
j_call: TRBJ2-5
v_call: TRBV6-5
clone_size: NA
cdr3_nt: TGTGCCAGCATGGGCCGGGAGACCCAGTACTTC
cdr3_aa: CASMGRETQYF

d_call: NA
j_call: TRBJ1-6
v_call: TRBV5-1
clone_size: once
cdr3_nt: TGCGCCAGCAGCTTGGGCTTAAGTGGTGTGAATTCACCCCTCCACTTT
cdr3_aa: CASSLGLSGVNSPLHF

d_call: NA
j_call: TRBJ1-6
v_call: TRBV5-1
clone_size: NA
cdr3_nt: TGCGCCAGCAGCTTGGGGTCTGCAAGTTCACCCCTCCACTTT
cdr3_aa: CASSLGSASSPLHF

d_call: TRBD1
j_call: TRBJ1-4
v_call: TRBV9
clone_size: few
cdr3_nt: TGTGCCAGCAGCGCCGGGACAGGGGATGAAAAACTGTTTTTT
cdr3_aa: CASSAGTGDEKLFF

d_call: TRBD2
j_call: TRBJ2-3
v_call: TRBV27
clone_size: NA
cdr3_nt: TGTGCCAGCAGTTCGTATCTAGCGGGTGGTGGAGCAGATACGCAGTATTTT
cdr3_aa: CASSSYLAGGGADTQYF

d_call: NA
j_call: TRBJ1-5
v_call: TRBV6-5
clone_size: NA
cdr3_nt: TGTGCCAGCAGTTTTACACGGAATCAGCCCCAGCATTTT
cdr3_aa: CASSFTRNQPQHF

d_call: NA
j_call: TRBJ2-3
v_call: TRBV11-3
clone_size: NA
cdr3_nt: TGTGCCAGCAGCTCCGGGACACCTAGCACAGATACGCAGTATTTT
cdr3_aa: CASSSGTPSTDTQYF

d_call: NA
j_call: TRBJ1-2
v_call: TRBV28
clone_size: NA
cdr3_nt: TGTGCCAGCAGTTTACGGACTCGGGCAGGAGATATCTATGGCTACACCTTC
cdr3_aa: CASSLRTRAGDIYGYTF

d_call: NA
j_call: TRBJ2-1
v_call: TRBV19
clone_size: many
cdr3_nt: TGTGCCAGTAGGAGTAGACAGTACGGTGAGCAGTTCTTC
cdr3_aa: CASRSRQYGEQFF

d_call: TRBD1
j_call: TRBJ1-6
v_call: TRBV14
clone_size: few
cdr3_nt: TGTGCCAGCAGCCAAGGACAGGGGGCAATCTATAATTCACCCCTCCACTTT
cdr3_aa: CASSQGQGAIYNSPLHF

d_call: NA
j_call: TRBJ2-3
v_call: TRBV7-9
clone_size: few
cdr3_nt: TGTGCCAGCAGCTTAGCGCTGGGGACATCCTTAGCCACAGATACGCAGTATTTT
cdr3_aa: CASSLALGTSLATDTQYF

d_call: NA
j_call: TRBJ1-6
v_call: TRBV30
clone_size: few
cdr3_nt: TGTGCCTGGAGTTCCAGGGAACGAAGCTCCTATAATTCACCCCTCCACTTT
cdr3_aa: CAWSSRERSSYNSPLHF

d_call: TRBD1
j_call: TRBJ2-2
v_call: TRBV5-1
clone_size: few
cdr3_nt: TGCGCCAGCAGCTATGCACAGGGGGCCGGGGAGCTGTTTTTT
cdr3_aa: CASSYAQGAGELFF

d_call: NA
j_call: TRBJ2-3
v_call: TRBV29-1
clone_size: NA
cdr3_nt: TGCAGCGTTGAAAAGACAGCCAGCACAGATACGCAGTATTTT
cdr3_aa: CSVEKTASTDTQYF

d_call: NA
j_call: TRBJ1-2
v_call: TRBV6-5
clone_size: few
cdr3_nt: TGTGCCAGCACCTCCGGGACGGCAGGAGGCTACACCTTC
cdr3_aa: CASTSGTAGGYTF

d_call: NA
j_call: TRBJ2-1
v_call: TRBV7-2
clone_size: few
cdr3_nt: TGTGCCACCCGAGGAGGGGGGCCCTACAATGAGCAGTTCTTC
cdr3_aa: CATRGGGPYNEQFF

d_call: TRBD1
j_call: TRBJ1-2
v_call: TRBV19
clone_size: few
cdr3_nt: TGTGCCAGTAACGACAGGGCCTCGTCTTCTGATGGCTACACCTTC
cdr3_aa: CASNDRASSSDGYTF

d_call: NA
j_call: TRBJ1-2
v_call: TRBV7-2
clone_size: NA
cdr3_nt: TGTGCTGGGGGTTCTAACTATGGCTACACCTTC
cdr3_aa: CAGGSNYGYTF

d_call: NA
j_call: TRBJ2-1
v_call: TRBV5-5
clone_size: few
cdr3_nt: TGCGCCAGCAGCCCCCGGGGCCTCCCCTACAATGAGCAGTTCTTC
cdr3_aa: CASSPRGLPYNEQFF

d_call: TRBD1
j_call: TRBJ2-2
v_call: TRBV9
clone_size: NA
cdr3_nt: TGTGCCAGCAGCGTAGGTGGGACAGGGGGCACCGGGGAGCTGTTTTTT
cdr3_aa: CASSVGGTGGTGELFF

d_call: NA
j_call: TRBJ2-7
v_call: TRBV19
clone_size: few
cdr3_nt: TGTGCCAGTAGTATAGACGGGGGCTCGGTGCTACCCTACGAGCAGTACTTC
cdr3_aa: CASSIDGGSVLPYEQYF

d_call: TRBD1
j_call: TRBJ2-7
v_call: TRBV4-2
clone_size: NA
cdr3_nt: TGTGCCAGCAGCCAAGACCCCAGACAGGGAGTCGTGTACGAGCAGTACTTC
cdr3_aa: CASSQDPRQGVVYEQYF

d_call: NA
j_call: TRBJ2-1
v_call: TRBV7-2
clone_size: NA
cdr3_nt: TGTGCCAGCAGCTTAGAGGCCTACAATGAGCAGTTCTTC
cdr3_aa: CASSLEAYNEQFF

d_call: TRBD1
j_call: TRBJ1-1
v_call: TRBV6-5
clone_size: NA
cdr3_nt: TGTGCCAGCAGTGTCAGGGGGGGTGAAGCTTTCTTT
cdr3_aa: CASSVRGGEAFF

d_call: NA
j_call: TRBJ1-6
v_call: TRBV5-6
clone_size: few
cdr3_nt: TGTGCCAGCAGCTTGGAAGGAGATTCACCCCTCCACTTT
cdr3_aa: CASSLEGDSPLHF

d_call: NA
j_call: TRBJ2-5
v_call: TRBV9
clone_size: few
cdr3_nt: TGTGCCAGCAGCGTAAGTACAGCTAACCAAGAGACCCAGTACTTC
cdr3_aa: CASSVSTANQETQYF

d_call: TRBD1
j_call: TRBJ1-3
v_call: TRBV10-3
clone_size: NA
cdr3_nt: TGTGCCATCCAGGGGGCTGGAAACACCATATATTTT
cdr3_aa: CAIQGAGNTIYF

d_call: NA
j_call: TRBJ2-7
v_call: TRBV4-3
clone_size: NA
cdr3_nt: TGCGCCAGCAGCCAAGATTGGACCCGACCCGCACGGGAGCAGTACTTC
cdr3_aa: CASSQDWTRPAREQYF

d_call: NA
j_call: TRBJ1-6
v_call: TRBV30
clone_size: NA
cdr3_nt: TGTGCCTGGAACCTAGCGAATTCACCCCTCCACTTT
cdr3_aa: CAWNLANSPLHF

d_call: TRBD1
j_call: TRBJ1-6
v_call: TRBV7-2
clone_size: few
cdr3_nt: TGTGCCAGCAGCTTACAGGGGGCGCGGAATAATTCACCCCTCCACTTT
cdr3_aa: CASSLQGARNNSPLHF

d_call: NA
j_call: TRBJ2-7
v_call: TRBV28
clone_size: NA
cdr3_nt: TGTGCCAGCAGTTTTATCCCCGCCGGGGGCGACGAGCAGTACTTC
cdr3_aa: CASSFIPAGGDEQYF

d_call: NA
j_call: TRBJ2-5
v_call: TRBV13
clone_size: few
cdr3_nt: TGTGCCAGCACCCTGGCGGGCTCCCAGTACTTC
cdr3_aa: CASTLAGSQYF

d_call: NA
j_call: TRBJ2-5
v_call: TRBV7-2
clone_size: few
cdr3_nt: TGTGCCAGCAGCTCAAAGCTCGGACAGACCTTCCAAGAGACCCAGTACTTC
cdr3_aa: CASSSKLGQTFQETQYF

d_call: TRBD1
j_call: TRBJ1-2
v_call: TRBV6-1
clone_size: NA
cdr3_nt: TGTGCCAGCAGTGCCCTAAGACGCAGGGGGCAGGACTATGGCTACACCTTC
cdr3_aa: CASSALRRRGQDYGYTF

d_call: TRBD2
j_call: TRBJ2-1
v_call: TRBV7-2
clone_size: NA
cdr3_nt: TGTGCCAGCAGCCCCTGGACTAGCAATGAGCAGTTCTTC
cdr3_aa: CASSPWTSNEQFF

d_call: NA
j_call: TRBJ2-7
v_call: TRBV9
clone_size: few
cdr3_nt: TGTGCCAGCAGCCCCCACGGCGGGGCAGGGGCCCACGAGCAGTACTTC
cdr3_aa: CASSPHGGAGAHEQYF

d_call: NA
j_call: TRBJ2-3
v_call: TRBV2
clone_size: few
cdr3_nt: TGTGCCACCTTCAGGGGAGATACGCAGTATTTT
cdr3_aa: CATFRGDTQYF

d_call: TRBD2
j_call: TRBJ2-7
v_call: TRBV10-3
clone_size: NA
cdr3_nt: TGTGCCATCAGTGACCAGAGCGGGGGGGCCCACGAGCAGTACTTC
cdr3_aa: CAISDQSGGAHEQYF

d_call: NA
j_call: TRBJ2-3
v_call: TRBV7-9
clone_size: NA
cdr3_nt: TGTGCCAGCAGCTTAGCTCTCGGGGGAGATACGCAGTATTTT
cdr3_aa: CASSLALGGDTQYF

d_call: NA
j_call: TRBJ1-1
v_call: TRBV4-1
clone_size: few
cdr3_nt: TGCGCCAGCAGCCAAGATCTGGAGACGAGTATGAACACTGAAGCTTTCTTT
cdr3_aa: CASSQDLETSMNTEAFF

d_call: NA
j_call: TRBJ2-2
v_call: TRBV28
clone_size: few
cdr3_nt: TGTGCCAGCAGCCTGGACTCCCGGAACACCGGGGAGCTGTTTTTT
cdr3_aa: CASSLDSRNTGELFF

d_call: NA
j_call: TRBJ2-5
v_call: TRBV2
clone_size: few
cdr3_nt: TGTGCCAGCAGTTACAGGGTTAGAGGGGAGACCCAGTACTTC
cdr3_aa: CASSYRVRGETQYF

d_call: NA
j_call: TRBJ2-2
v_call: TRBV11-2
clone_size: few
cdr3_nt: TGTGCCAGCAGCTTAAACGGACCTGGGGAGCTGTTTTTT
cdr3_aa: CASSLNGPGELFF

d_call: NA
j_call: TRBJ2-3
v_call: TRBV5-1
clone_size: NA
cdr3_nt: TGCGCCAGCAGCTTGTCAGGGACAGATACGCAGTATTTT
cdr3_aa: CASSLSGTDTQYF

d_call: TRBD2
j_call: TRBJ2-3
v_call: TRBV10-3
clone_size: NA
cdr3_nt: TGTGCCATCAGTGAGCGAGCGGGAGGGGCGCAGTATTTT
cdr3_aa: CAISERAGGAQYF

d_call: NA
j_call: TRBJ1-1
v_call: TRBV11-2
clone_size: NA
cdr3_nt: TGTGCCAGCAGCTTAGATGGACAGACCCACTGGCGGAACACTGAAGCTTTCTTT
cdr3_aa: CASSLDGQTHWRNTEAFF

d_call: TRBD2
j_call: TRBJ2-5
v_call: TRBV7-2
clone_size: NA
cdr3_nt: TGTGCCAGCAGCTTAGGCGGGACTAGCGGGGGGCACGAGACCCAGTACTTC
cdr3_aa: CASSLGGTSGGHETQYF

d_call: NA
j_call: TRBJ2-1
v_call: TRBV28
clone_size: NA
cdr3_nt: TGTGCCAGCAGTTTGCCCGGAAACAATGAGCAGTTCTTC
cdr3_aa: CASSLPGNNEQFF

d_call: TRBD1
j_call: TRBJ1-2
v_call: TRBV6-4
clone_size: NA
cdr3_nt: TGTGCCAGCAGTGAGAGGACAGGTTCTGGCTACACCTTC
cdr3_aa: CASSERTGSGYTF

d_call: NA
j_call: TRBJ2-1
v_call: TRBV19
clone_size: NA
cdr3_nt: TGTGCCAGTAGTTTGGAGGTATTCTCCTACAATGAGCAGTTCTTC
cdr3_aa: CASSLEVFSYNEQFF

d_call: NA
j_call: TRBJ2-1
v_call: TRBV29-1
clone_size: few
cdr3_nt: TGCAGCGTTGAATTTATGTCCTACAATGAGCAGTTCTTC
cdr3_aa: CSVEFMSYNEQFF